This TCR beta chain was documented in a study of OX40 agonist ivuxolimab in advanced cancers. Background on the study: It was ivuxolimab, an agonistic anti-OX40 (CD134) antibody, that patients were treated with.

V was cut by 3 bases and J by 0 bases, with 13 bases left in between. Germline CDR1 and CDR2: SGDLS and YYNGEE. CDR3 length: 16 residues. Blood got drawn at baseline, again on cycle 4 day 1, and then on cycle 7 day 1. Clones were sequenced by immunoSEQ multiplex PCR, and TCRdb holds only the in-frame ones, with some missing. The sample carries some 37,000 clones, 70% to 80% recorded once. V usage is TRBV9 and J usage is TRBJ1-3; D is undetermined. Sequencing used CD4+ or CD8+ T cells sorted from blood, obtained in a trial of the OX40 agonist ivuxolimab. The TCR sequence derives from an adult with an advanced solid tumor such as melanoma, head and neck, liver or kidney cancer. The chain's CDR3 is CASSDGSGTSGNTIYF. CDR3 in DNA: TGTGCCAGCAGCGACGGCTCTGGCACCTCTGGAAACACCATATATTTT.